Included here is one T cell receptor beta chain sequence, with context. Its specificity is not known. The source of the sample is a study of T cells after yellow fever vaccination. Whole-study findings and limits: Abundant bulk-population clonotypes could contaminate the FACS-sorted repertoires. Reappearance after the booster was observed for most primary-vaccination clones (more than 95% CD4, about 91% CD8).

Trimming removed 0 bases from V and 7 bases from J, with 10 bases in between. In germline, CDR1 is LNHNV, CDR2 YYDKDF (reference sequence). The CDR3 sequence is 14 residues long. Production of TCR cDNA was by 5'RACE template switching, which also added a universal primer site and UMIs. Each CDR3 protein is one row after TCRdb ran MiXCR on the 5' RACE reads. The profile shows nearly 300,000 distinct CDR3 sequences, under 9% of them singletons. Sequenced material: CD4+ T cells sorted from PBMCs, taken 5 days after the yellow fever booster vaccination. This receptor was taken from a man between 18 and 29 years old who received the YFV17D yellow fever vaccine. This sequence joins TRBV15 and TRBJ2-1; D is unresolved. Written as DNA, the CDR3 is TGTGCCACCAGCAGAGATCGAGCGACGAATGAGCAGTTCTTC. It yields the protein CATSRDRATNEQFF.